This T cell receptor beta chain was sequenced for a study of molecular identifiers for immune sequencing clone quantification. Study-wide results and caveats: Among effectors, clones above 20 RNA copies held over 98% of molecules; among naive cells, under 1%.

Germline trimming cut 2 bases from V and 7 bases from J; bases unmatched to any gene: 24. The CDR3 sequence is 21 residues long. Germline loops: CDR1 MNHEY, CDR2 SMNVEV (reference sequence). To note about this clonotype: The antigen remains undetermined.

Using its own MiXCR run on the PCR reads, TCRdb lists one record per CDR3 protein. The table includes 600,000 to 650,000 distinct CDR3 sequences, around 20% detected once. Source material: naive CD8+ T cells from blood, with Jurkat cell RNA spiked in. Documented subset: FACS-sorted CD8+CD4-CCR7+CD45RA+ naive T cells. The sequence was collected from a human donor in good health. Some libraries in this study had Jurkat cell RNA spiked in. The chain carries TRBV27 and TRBJ2-3; 10 bases map to TRBD2. This CDR3 is CASSLNRGRSGRATPPNTQYF. For the CDR3, the DNA is TGTGCCAGCAGTTTAAACAGGGGGAGGAGCGGGAGGGCCACCCCCCCGAATACGCAGTATTTT.